One and the same sample provided the 22 T cell receptor beta chains below, sequenced in a study of blood T cell repertoires in COVID-19. The method was immunoSEQ multiplex PCR; TCRdb's version includes in-frame clones alone and lacks a portion of them. Of tens of thousands of clones listed, 87% are singletons. The sequenced sample was peripheral blood. The receptors originated from a man in his forties or fifties with COVID-19, enrolled during active disease.

A few counts support this clone. The V and J genes are TRBV7-2 and TRBJ1-3; D gene uncertain. This CDR3 spans 11 amino acids. The ends were cut back, 3 bases at V and 8 bases at J, with 5 bases in the middle. Germline V lookup: CDR1 SGHTA, CDR2 FQGNSA. The chain's CDR3 is CASSFIDTIYF. The CDR3 region has the DNA TGTGCCAGCAGCTTCATAGACACCATATATTTT.

V and J are TRBV28 and TRBJ2-1, with 9 bases lining up with TRBD2. The CDR3 spans 17 residues. The germline V gene has CDR1 MDHEN and CDR2 SYDVKM. Trimming cost V 4 bases and J 5 bases; bases outside gene matches: 12. CDR3 amino acids: CASSSRLGLAYNNEQFF. The CDR3 DNA is TGTGCCAGCAGTTCCCGCTTGGGACTAGCATACAACAATGAGCAGTTCTTC.

This clone occurred a few times. V gene TRBV6-5 combines with J gene TRBJ1-3; the D is unclear. Germline V gene lookup returns CDR1 MNHEY and CDR2 SVGAGI. The V end lost 7 bases, the J end lost 0 bases, and 4 bases lay between the germline ends. The CDR3 extends over 12 amino acids. CDR3 protein: CASTGSGNTIYF. In DNA form, the CDR3 reads TGTGCCAGCACAGGCTCTGGAAACACCATATATTTT.

V usage is TRBV30 and J usage is TRBJ2-7, with D unresolved. Germline V gene lookup returns CDR1 GTSNPN and CDR2 SVGIG (reference sequence). The V end lost 3 bases, the J end lost 4 bases, and 10 bases lay between the germline ends. The CDR3 has 12 residues. The chain's CDR3 is CAWSPRAYEQYF. In DNA, the CDR3 is TGTGCCTGGAGCCCGCGTGCATACGAGCAGTACTTC.

V is TRBV7-3 and J is TRBJ1-1; D uncertain. The CDR3 loop spans 14 amino acids. V lost 2 bases, J lost 1 base, and 8 bases lay in between. Germline-derived CDR1 and CDR2 are SGHTA and FQGTGA. The CDR3 sequence is CASSLFPSNTEAFF. CDR3 bases: TGTGCCAGCAGCTTATTCCCCTCGAACACTGAAGCTTTCTTT. The complete variable domain, with remaining parts taken from reference TRBV7-3 and TRBJ1-1, reads GAGVSQTPSNKVTEKGKYVELRCDPISGHTALYWYRQSLGQGPEFLIYFQGTGAADDSGLPNDRFFAVRPEGSVSTLKIQRTERGDSAVYLCASSLFPSNTEAFFGQGTRLTVV.

This sequence joins TRBV28 and TRBJ2-5; weak D call: TRBD1 (5 bases). The CDR3 extends over 13 amino acids. Trimming removed 5 bases at V and 5 bases at J, with 12 bases between. Germline-derived CDR1 and CDR2 are MDHEN and SYDVKM. The chain's CDR3 is CASSRSGIETQYF. As DNA, the CDR3 is TGTGCCAGCAGTCGGTCAGGGATCGAGACCCAGTACTTC.

The rearrangement links TRBV5-6 to TRBJ1-5, with D hard to call. Germline V CDR1 and CDR2: SGHDT, YYEEEE. V was pared by 5 bases and J by 6 bases, with 12 bases between. This CDR3 region has 13 residues. Here the CDR3 reads CASSARVGQPQHF. DNA for the CDR3: TGTGCCAGCAGTGCTCGGGTAGGTCAGCCCCAGCATTTT.

The chain employs TRBV2 and TRBJ2-3; possibly TRBD2 for D (7 bases). Germline CDR1 reads SNHLY; CDR2 reads FYNNEI. V shed 8 bases and J shed 2 bases, with 14 bases lying between them. CDR3 length: 14 residues. CDR3 residues: CASGGGGPTDTQYF. The CDR3 DNA reads TGTGCCAGCGGTGGGGGGGGGCCCACAGATACGCAGTATTTT.

The chain combines TRBV9 with TRBJ2-1; 9 nucleotides line up with TRBD2. This CDR3 is built from 15 residues. CDR1 is SGDLS, CDR2 YYNGEE, per germline. The V and J ends lost 4 bases and 8 bases, in that order; junction bases with no gene match: 10. The CDR3, as DNA: TGTGCCAGCAGCTCCTCCGGACTAGCGCGCGATGAGCAGTTCTTC. Encoded protein: CASSSSGLARDEQFF.

The gene calls are TRBV6-1 and TRBJ1-2; D unresolved. The ends were cut back, 2 bases at V and 5 bases at J, with 12 bases in the middle. Germline V lookup: CDR1 MNHNS, CDR2 SASEGT. This CDR3 is 14 amino acids long. CDR3 nucleotides: TGTGCCAGCAGTGAAAGGACTACACGGTATGGCTACACCTTC. Translating gives CASSERTTRYGYTF.

The chain carries TRBV6-5 and TRBJ2-7, with a tentative D call TRBD1 (5 bases). Trimming stripped 8 bases from V and 1 base from J, with 12 bases between. The CDR3 runs to 13 residues. Germline assignment: CDR1 MNHEY and CDR2 SVGAGI. The CDR3 sequence: CASLDSWSYEQYF. The DNA of the CDR3 is TGTGCCAGCCTTGACAGCTGGTCCTACGAGCAGTACTTC.

This chain uses TRBV2 with TRBJ2-7; TRBD2 agrees at 7 bases. Germline V gives CDR1 SNHLY, CDR2 FYNNEI. There are 16 residues in the CDR3. With 7 bases clipped from V and 7 bases from J, the junction kept 19 bases outside the gene matches. The CDR3, as DNA: TGTGCCAGCACCTCCGGGGGGTCCTCCGGAAGAGGGGAGCAGTACTTC. It encodes CASTSGGSSGRGEQYF.

The gene calls are TRBV2 and TRBJ1-1, with TRBD1 matching 7 bases. With 7 bases clipped from V and 2 bases from J, the junction kept 7 bases outside the gene matches. The germline V gene encodes CDR1 SNHLY and CDR2 FYNNEI. The CDR3 extends over 14 amino acids. The CDR3 sequence is CASTGRDSNTEAFF. In DNA, the CDR3 is TGTGCCAGCACCGGGAGGGACAGCAACACTGAAGCTTTCTTT.

This clone was seen just once. The chain joins TRBV10-3 to TRBJ2-1; D possibly corresponds to TRBD1 (6 bases). Germline CDR1 ENHRY, CDR2 SYGVKD. The CDR3 spans 13 residues. With 3 bases removed from V and 7 bases from J, the gap between germline ends came to 10 bases. Here the CDR3 reads CAISEGRGNEQFF. CDR3 nucleotide sequence: TGTGCCATCAGTGAAGGTAGGGGGAATGAGCAGTTCTTC.

On this clone: Distinct nucleotide sequences in the sample also encode this CDR3. V is TRBV25-1 and J is TRBJ1-2; maybe TRBD1 (5 bases). Per germline, CDR1 MGHDK and CDR2 SYGVNS. V lost 1 base and J lost 2, with 8 bases in between. The length of the CDR3 is 14 residues. Here the CDR3 DNA reads TGTGCCAGCAGTGAATCGGGGGACAACTATGGCTACACCTTC. Translated, it gives CASSESGDNYGYTF.

V gene TRBV6-1 combines with J gene TRBJ2-3; 7 bases map to TRBD1. From germline, CDR1 is MNHNS and CDR2 SASEGT. The CDR3 length is 15 residues. The junction had 13 bases not matched to a gene; V was cut back by 2 bases and J by 11 bases. Here the CDR3 DNA reads TGTGCCAGCAGTGAACCCGGGGACAGTGTACGAGTGCAGTATTTT. Translation: CASSEPGDSVRVQYF.

This chain connects TRBV5-6 to TRBJ2-7; D is unresolved. Trimming pared 4 bases from V and 3 bases from J, leaving 5 bases between. Germline assignment: CDR1 SGHDT and CDR2 YYEEEE. There are 11 residues in the CDR3. CDR3: CASSGLYEQYF. The CDR3 nucleotides read TGTGCCAGCAGCGGGCTCTACGAGCAGTACTTC.

This chain uses TRBV7-2 with TRBJ2-1, with TRBD2 identical over 7 bases. CDR1 is SGHTA and CDR2 is FQGNSA in the germline V gene. There are 15 residues in the CDR3. The V segment lost 5 bases and the J segment 0 bases; nucleotides outside the gene matches: 4. This CDR3 reads CASSAREVSYNEQFF. CDR3 DNA: TGTGCCAGCAGCGCACGGGAGGTCTCCTACAATGAGCAGTTCTTC.

This clone is a singleton in its sample. J is TRBJ1-1 and V is TRBV7-2, with D possibly matching TRBD1 (6 bases). Trimming took off 1 base at V and 7 bases at J, with 13 bases between the two ends. The CDR3 spans 14 residues. Looked up from germline, CDR1 is SGHTA and CDR2 is FQGNSA. Here the CDR3 DNA reads TGTGCCAGCAGCTTAGGTGAGGACAGTCTTGAAGCTTTCTTT. Protein: CASSLGEDSLEAFF.

The chain recombines TRBV18 with TRBJ2-7; the match to TRBD2 covers 9 bases. The germline V gene has CDR1 KGHSH and CDR2 LQKENI. V was clipped by 3 bases and J by 6 bases; unmatched bases: 9. The CDR3 runs to 15 residues. The CDR3 spells CASSPLQASGTEQYF. The CDR3, as DNA: TGTGCCAGCTCACCCCTCCAGGCTAGCGGGACCGAGCAGTACTTC.

Written as DNA, the CDR3 is TGTGCCAGCAGCCTTTGGACAGGGAACTATGGCTACACCTTC. Amino acid sequence: CASSLWTGNYGYTF. The rearrangement uses TRBV5-4 and TRBJ1-2; TRBD1 matches 8 bases. The CDR3 has 14 residues. Germline CDR1 and CDR2: SGHNT and YYREEE (reference sequence). V dropped 4 bases and J dropped 2; count of bases not matched to a gene: 4.

V gene TRBV7-2 combines with J gene TRBJ2-4; 9 bases agree with TRBD1. Trimming cost V 5 bases and J 0 bases; bases outside gene matches: 5. The CDR3 is made up of 16 amino acids. Germline-derived CDR1 and CDR2 are SGHTA and FQGNSA. The CDR3 spells CASSKQGALAKNIQYF. The CDR3 DNA follows: TGTGCCAGCAGCAAACAGGGGGCCCTAGCCAAAAACATTCAGTACTTC.